This paragraph reports one TCR beta chain. This sample is part of a study of blood T cell repertoires in COVID-19. Data came from immunoSEQ multiplex PCR; TCRdb stores just in-frame clones and leaves some out. The sample yields roughly 410,000 clones, approximately 90% seen once. This clonotype originated in a woman between 40 and 50 years old with COVID-19, enrolled during active disease. The sample taken for sequencing was peripheral blood.

The CDR3 coding sequence is TGTGCCAGCAGCTTAACCTCCGGGCAGCCCCAGCATTTT. This gives the protein CASSLTSGQPQHF. The gene calls are TRBV7-3 and TRBJ1-5; D gene ambiguous. This CDR3 region has 13 residues. The V end was cut by 0 bases, the J end by 7 bases, with 7 bases between. CDR1 and CDR2 (germline): SGHTA, FQGTGA.